The rows below give T cell receptor beta chains drawn from one sample of a study of T cell responses to AZD1222 COVID-19 vaccine. Only in-frame clones appear in the TCRdb table, and some are missing; sequencing was by immunoSEQ multiplex PCR. The sample lists under 200,000 clones, roughly nine tenths occurring once. Material: peripheral blood, obtained on day 0 of AZD1222 vaccination. The receptors here all came from an adult in good health. Each CDR3 is given with its conserved first and last residue. The D gene is left open where the match is weak. Clone size appears in some rows only: once, few, many, or a class for an expanded clone.

J gene,D gene,V gene,clone size,CDR3 protein,CDR3 DNA
TRBJ2-3,.,TRBV10-3,.,CAISVDRLTDTQYF,TGTGCCATCAGTGTAGACAGACTCACAGATACGCAGTATTTT
TRBJ1-1,TRBD1,TRBV6-5,.,CASSYREDRGNTEAFF,TGTGCCAGCAGTTACCGGGAGGACAGGGGGAACACTGAAGCTTTCTTT
TRBJ1-5,.,TRBV21-1,.,CASSPSRQLVSNQPQHF,TGTGCCAGCAGCCCGTCGCGACAGCTCGTTAGCAATCAGCCCCAGCATTTT
TRBJ1-3,.,TRBV27,.,CASSFTAGNTIYF,TGTGCCAGCAGTTTTACAGCTGGAAACACCATATATTTT
TRBJ1-5,.,TRBV19,.,CASSERVANQPQHF,TGTGCCAGTAGTGAGAGGGTAGCGAATCAGCCCCAGCATTTT
TRBJ1-4,TRBD1,TRBV7-6,.,CASSLGPNRGSNEKLFF,TGTGCCAGCAGCTTAGGCCCGAACAGGGGTTCTAATGAAAAACTGTTTTTT
TRBJ2-7,.,TRBV29-1,.,CSVDLSGADEQYF,TGCAGCGTTGATCTCTCGGGGGCTGACGAGCAGTACTTC
TRBJ1-4,.,TRBV15,.,CATSRGKGSLLEANEKLFF,TGTGCCACCAGCAGAGGAAAAGGGTCGCTTTTGGAGGCTAATGAAAAACTGTTTTTT
TRBJ2-2,.,TRBV4-3,.,CASSQGRSGELFF,TGCGCCAGCAGCCAAGGTCGATCTGGGGAGCTGTTTTTT
TRBJ2-1,TRBD1,TRBV6-5,.,CASSPDRNNEQFF,TGTGCCAGCAGTCCGGACAGGAACAATGAGCAGTTCTTC
TRBJ1-2,TRBD1,TRBV27,few,CASRPGGTGVFGYTF,TGTGCCAGCAGACCAGGCGGGACAGGGGTTTTCGGCTACACCTTC
TRBJ1-1,TRBD1,TRBV24-1,.,CATRDRVNTEAFF,TGTGCCACCCGGGACAGGGTGAACACTGAAGCTTTCTTT
TRBJ2-1,TRBD2,TRBV29-1,.,CSFSGLAGRHGNEQFF,TGCAGCTTTTCTGGACTAGCGGGACGACACGGCAATGAGCAGTTCTTC
TRBJ2-7,TRBD2,TRBV9,.,CASSGPSGTIYEQYF,TGTGCCAGCAGCGGCCCCTCCGGGACTATCTACGAGCAGTACTTC